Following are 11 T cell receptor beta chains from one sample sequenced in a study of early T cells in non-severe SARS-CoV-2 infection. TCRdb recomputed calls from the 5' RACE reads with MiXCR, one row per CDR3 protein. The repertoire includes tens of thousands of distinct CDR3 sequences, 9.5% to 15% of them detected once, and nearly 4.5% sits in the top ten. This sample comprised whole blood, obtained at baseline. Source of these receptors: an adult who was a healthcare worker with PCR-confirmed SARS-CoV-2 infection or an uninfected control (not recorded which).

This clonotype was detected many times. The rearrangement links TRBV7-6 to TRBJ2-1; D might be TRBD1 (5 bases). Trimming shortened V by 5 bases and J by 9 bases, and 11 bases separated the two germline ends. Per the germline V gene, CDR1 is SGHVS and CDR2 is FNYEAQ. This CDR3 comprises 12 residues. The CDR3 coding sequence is TGTGCCAGCAGCAGGACAACAAGTGAGCAGTTCTTC. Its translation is CASSRTTSEQFF.

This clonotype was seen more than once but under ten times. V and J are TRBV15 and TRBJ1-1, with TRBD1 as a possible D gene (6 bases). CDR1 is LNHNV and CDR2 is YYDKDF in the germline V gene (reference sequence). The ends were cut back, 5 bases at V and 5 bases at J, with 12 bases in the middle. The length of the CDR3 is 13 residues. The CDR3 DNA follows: TGTGCCACCAGCGCCCGGAGGGGGACTGAAGCTTTCTTT. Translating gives CATSARRGTEAFF.

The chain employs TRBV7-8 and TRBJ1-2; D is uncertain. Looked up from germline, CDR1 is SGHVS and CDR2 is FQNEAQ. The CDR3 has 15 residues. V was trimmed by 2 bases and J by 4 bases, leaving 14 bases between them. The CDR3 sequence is CASSLLSNEGYGYTF. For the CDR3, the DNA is TGTGCCAGCAGCTTACTTAGCAACGAGGGCTATGGCTACACCTTC.

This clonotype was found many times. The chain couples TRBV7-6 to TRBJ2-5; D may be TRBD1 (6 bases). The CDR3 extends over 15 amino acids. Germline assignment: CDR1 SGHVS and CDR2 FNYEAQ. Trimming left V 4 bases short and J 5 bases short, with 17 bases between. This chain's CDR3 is CASSSLGGVLETQYF. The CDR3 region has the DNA TGTGCCAGCAGCTCTCTAGGGGGAGTCCTGGAGACCCAGTACTTC.

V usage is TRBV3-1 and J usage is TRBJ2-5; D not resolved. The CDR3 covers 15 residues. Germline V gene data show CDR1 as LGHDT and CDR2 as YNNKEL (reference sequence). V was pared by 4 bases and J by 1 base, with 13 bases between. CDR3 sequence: CASSLRHWTQETQYF. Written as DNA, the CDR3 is TGTGCCAGCAGCCTACGACACTGGACCCAAGAGACCCAGTACTTC.

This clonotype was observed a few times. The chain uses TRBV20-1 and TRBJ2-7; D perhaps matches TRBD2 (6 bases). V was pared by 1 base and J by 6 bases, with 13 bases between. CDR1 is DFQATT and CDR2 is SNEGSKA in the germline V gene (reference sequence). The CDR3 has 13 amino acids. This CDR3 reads CSARGPSLAEQYF. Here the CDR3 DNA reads TGCAGTGCTAGAGGCCCTTCACTAGCCGAGCAGTACTTC.

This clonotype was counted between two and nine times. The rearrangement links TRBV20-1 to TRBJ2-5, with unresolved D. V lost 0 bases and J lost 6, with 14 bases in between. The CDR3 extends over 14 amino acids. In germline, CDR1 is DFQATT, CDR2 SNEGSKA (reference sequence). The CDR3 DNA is TGCAGTGCTAGAGAGTCGGTGGTTTTGAAGACCCAGTACTTC. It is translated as CSARESVVLKTQYF.

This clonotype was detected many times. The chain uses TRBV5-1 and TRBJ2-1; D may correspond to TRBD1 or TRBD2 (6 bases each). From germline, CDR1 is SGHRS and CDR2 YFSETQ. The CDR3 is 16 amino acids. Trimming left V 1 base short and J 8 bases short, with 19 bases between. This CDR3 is CASSLLPGLRGHEQFF. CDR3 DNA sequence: TGCGCCAGCAGCTTGCTCCCGGGCCTCCGGGGGCATGAGCAGTTCTTC.

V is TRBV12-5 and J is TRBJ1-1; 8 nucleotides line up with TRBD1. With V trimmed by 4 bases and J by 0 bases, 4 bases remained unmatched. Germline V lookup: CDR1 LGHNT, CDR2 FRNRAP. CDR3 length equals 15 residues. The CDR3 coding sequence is TGTGCTAGTGGTTGGGGACAGGCCCTGAACACTGAAGCTTTCTTT. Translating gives CASGWGQALNTEAFF.

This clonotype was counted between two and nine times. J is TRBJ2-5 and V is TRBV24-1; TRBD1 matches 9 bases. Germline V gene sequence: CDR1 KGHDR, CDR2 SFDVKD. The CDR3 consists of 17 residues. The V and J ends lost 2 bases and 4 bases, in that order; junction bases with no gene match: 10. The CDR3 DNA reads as TGTGCCACCAGTGATTCCCCGGGACAGGGAGAACGAGAGACCCAGTACTTC. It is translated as CATSDSPGQGERETQYF.

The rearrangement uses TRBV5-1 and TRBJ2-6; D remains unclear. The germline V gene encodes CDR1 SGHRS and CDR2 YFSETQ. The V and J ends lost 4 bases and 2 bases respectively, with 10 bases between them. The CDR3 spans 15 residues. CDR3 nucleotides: TGCGCCAGCAGCCTCCCTAGGGCTGGGGCCAACGTCCTGACTTTC. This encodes CASSLPRAGANVLTF.